This TCR beta chain was obtained from a study of regulatory T cells in long-lasting Graves disease. Whole-study results and caveats: The study found TRBV28, TRBJ1-2 and TRBJ2-5 favored in persistent disease. Because few samples were included, accuracy may have been lower.

Time point of the sample: newly diagnosed GD, antithyroid drugs for less than 3 months. There was RNA extracted from PBMCs, and the TCR library was made from it. As to this clonotype: Its antigen is unknown.

Arm-PCR of CDR3 regions and iRepertoire HTBI primers were used to build TCR beta libraries. TCRdb reprocessed the multiplex PCR reads via MiXCR and lists one record per CDR3 protein. This sample has over 450,000 distinct CDR3 sequences; around 11% occur once, and the top ten carry over 7%. The V gene lost 2 bases and the J gene lost 8 bases, with 7 bases spanning the gap. Germline V gene data show CDR1 as SGHDT and CDR2 as YYEEEE. This CDR3 has 11 amino acids. These records were also assigned to another study, of T cells in Graves' hyperthyroidism and ophthalmopathy.

This TCR was recovered from a woman under 40 with Graves disease. The chain has TRBV5-6 and TRBJ1-2; D unclear. The material sequenced was peripheral blood mononuclear cells (PBMCs), taken at new diagnosis, from a patient treated with antithyroid drugs. CDR3 DNA sequence: TGTGCCAGCAGCTTAGAGACGGGCTACACCTTC. This sequence encodes CASSLETGYTF. Full variable domain (outside the CDR3, taken from reference TRBV5-6 and TRBJ1-2): DAGVTQSPTHLIKTRGQQVTLRCSPKSGHDTVSWYQQALGQGPQFIFQYYEEEERQRGNFPDRFSGHQFPNYSSELNVNALLLGDSALYLCASSLETGYTFGSGTRLTVV.